The clone carrying this TCR beta chain occurred many times. A second PCR of 7 to 11 cycles used a sample-barcoded 5' primer and a J-beta primer mix. TCRdb re-derived calls from the 5' RACE reads in MiXCR, one entry per CDR3 protein. Of some 1.8 million distinct CDR3 sequences listed, around 42% were seen once; the top ten hold 20% to 25%. The CDR3 runs to 13 residues. V was pared by 1 base and J by 5 bases, with 9 bases between. The germline CDR1 and CDR2 sequences are DFQATT and SNEGSKA (reference sequence). The record originates from a study of blood T cells in healthy people across ages. The specimen was blood. The chain is built from TRBV20-1 and TRBJ2-4; maybe TRBD1 (5 bases). The sequence derives from a human donor in good health. This chain's CDR3 is CSARVPTENIQYF. CDR3 bases: TGCAGTGCTAGAGTTCCGACAGAAAACATTCAGTACTTC.